These T cell receptor beta chains were read from a single sample in a study of blood T cell repertoires in COVID-19. Assay used: immunoSEQ multiplex PCR; TCRdb lists only in-frame clones, some missing. In the table there are fewer than 300,000 clones, roughly nine tenths of which are singletons. Sequencing used peripheral blood. The receptors were gathered from a woman aged 25 to 45 with COVID-19, enrolled during active disease. Both conserved end residues are part of each CDR3. A D gene is named only where the DNA matches it firmly. For some rows the clone size is stated as once, few or many, or as a class when expanded; others skip it.

>TRBJ2-6|TRBV29-1|-|-
CSVRSGANVLTF
TGCAGCGTTCGTAGTGGGGCCAACGTCCTGACTTTC
>TRBJ2-1|TRBV5-8|-|TRBD2
CASSAAGLAEKQFF
TGTGCCAGCAGCGCCGCGGGACTAGCGGAGAAGCAGTTCTTC
>TRBJ2-7|TRBV6-6|-|TRBD1
CASSYSAGGYEQYF
TGTGCCAGCAGTTACTCGGCAGGGGGCTACGAGCAGTACTTC
>TRBJ1-3|TRBV18|-|-
CASSPLQGQGAIYF
TGTGCCAGCTCACCACTCCAGGGGCAAGGCGCCATATATTTT
>TRBJ1-3|TRBV13|few|TRBD1
CASSFSGTGGRNTIYF
TGTGCCAGCAGCTTCTCCGGGACAGGGGGAAGAAACACCATATATTTT
>TRBJ1-2|TRBV4-1|-|-
CASSQDPWALTGGYTF
TGCGCCAGCAGCCAAGATCCTTGGGCCCTAACGGGAGGCTACACCTTC
>TRBJ2-7|TRBV2|-|TRBD2
CASSGERGEQYF
TGTGCCAGCAGTGGGGAGCGGGGCGAGCAGTACTTC
>TRBJ1-1|TRBV18|few|-
CASSPPLVRGGGRRTEAFF
TGTGCCAGCTCACCACCCCTGGTGCGAGGCGGGGGGCGCCGAACTGAAGCTTTCTTT
>TRBJ1-1|TRBV7-6|-|TRBD1
CASSNSIQGGGSEAFF
TGTGCCAGCAGCAATTCGATACAGGGGGGTGGCTCTGAAGCTTTCTTT
>TRBJ2-5|TRBV3-1/TRBV3-2|-|-
CASSPSGTQYF
TGTGCCAGTTCACCTTCGGGGACCCAGTACTTC
>TRBJ1-3|TRBV28|-|-
CASSTRGDGNTIYF
TGTGCCAGCAGCACTCGAGGTGATGGAAACACCATATATTTT
>TRBJ1-1|TRBV7-8|-|TRBD1
CASSHQGAYNTEAFF
TGTGCCAGCAGCCATCAGGGGGCCTATAACACTGAAGCTTTCTTT